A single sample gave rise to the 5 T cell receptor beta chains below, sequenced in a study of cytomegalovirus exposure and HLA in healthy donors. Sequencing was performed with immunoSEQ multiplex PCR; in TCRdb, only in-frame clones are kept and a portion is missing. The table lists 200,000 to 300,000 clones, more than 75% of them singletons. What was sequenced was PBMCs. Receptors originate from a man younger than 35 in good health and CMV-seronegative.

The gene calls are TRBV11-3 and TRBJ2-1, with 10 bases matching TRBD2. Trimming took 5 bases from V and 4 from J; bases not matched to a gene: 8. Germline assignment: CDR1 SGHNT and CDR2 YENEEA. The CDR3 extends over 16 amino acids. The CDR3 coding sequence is TGTGCCAGCAGCCTAAAGCCGGGACTAGCGTACAATGAGCAGTTCTTC. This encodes CASSLKPGLAYNEQFF.

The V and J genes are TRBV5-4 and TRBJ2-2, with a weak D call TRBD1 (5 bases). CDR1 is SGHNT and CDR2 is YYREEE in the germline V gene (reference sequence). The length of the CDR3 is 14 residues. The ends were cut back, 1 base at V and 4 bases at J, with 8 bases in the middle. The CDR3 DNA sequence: TGTGCCAGCAGCTTGTTTCAGGGCACCGGGGAGCTGTTTTTT. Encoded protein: CASSLFQGTGELFF.

The CDR3 loop is CASSTGLAGDNEQFF. The CDR3 nucleotides are TGCGCCAGCAGCACCGGACTAGCGGGAGACAATGAGCAGTTCTTC. J is TRBJ2-1 and V is TRBV5-1, with TRBD2 matching over 13 bases. The germline CDR1 and CDR2 sequences are SGHRS and YFSETQ. CDR3 length: 15 amino acids. The ends lost 4 bases at V and 5 bases at J; junction bases unmatched: 3. The variable domain in full, with the rest retrieved from reference TRBV5-1 and TRBJ2-1, is KAGVTQTPRYLIKTRGQQVTLSCSPISGHRSVSWYQQTPGQGLQFLFEYFSETQRNKGNFPGRFSGRQFSNSRSEMNVSTLELGDSALYLCASSTGLAGDNEQFFGPGTRLTVL.

CDR3 amino acids: CASSGQQGSMLYEQYF. CDR3 DNA sequence: TGTGCCAGCAGCGGACAACAGGGGTCCATGTTGTACGAGCAGTACTTC. The V gene is TRBV7-8, the J gene TRBJ2-7, with 7 nucleotides matching TRBD1. Per germline, CDR1 SGHVS and CDR2 FQNEAQ. The CDR3 extends over 16 amino acids. Trimming cost V 5 bases and J 4 bases; bases outside gene matches: 14.

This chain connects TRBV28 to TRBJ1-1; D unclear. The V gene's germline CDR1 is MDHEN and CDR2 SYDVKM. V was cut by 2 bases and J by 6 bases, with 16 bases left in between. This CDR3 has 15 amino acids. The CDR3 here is CASSLIRRRYPEAFF. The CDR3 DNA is TGTGCCAGCAGTTTAATCAGGCGAAGGTACCCTGAAGCTTTCTTT.